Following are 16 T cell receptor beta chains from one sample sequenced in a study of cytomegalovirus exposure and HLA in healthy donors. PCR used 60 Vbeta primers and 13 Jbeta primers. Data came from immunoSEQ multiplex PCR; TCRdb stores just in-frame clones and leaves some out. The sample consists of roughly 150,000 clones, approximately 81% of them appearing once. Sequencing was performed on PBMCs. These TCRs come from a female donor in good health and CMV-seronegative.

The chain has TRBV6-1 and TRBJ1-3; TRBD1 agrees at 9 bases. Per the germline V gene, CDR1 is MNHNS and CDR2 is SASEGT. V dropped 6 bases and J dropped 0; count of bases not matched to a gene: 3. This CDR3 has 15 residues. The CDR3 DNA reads TGTGCCAGCAGACAGGGGGCAATCTCTGGAAACACCATATATTTT. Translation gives CASRQGAISGNTIYF.

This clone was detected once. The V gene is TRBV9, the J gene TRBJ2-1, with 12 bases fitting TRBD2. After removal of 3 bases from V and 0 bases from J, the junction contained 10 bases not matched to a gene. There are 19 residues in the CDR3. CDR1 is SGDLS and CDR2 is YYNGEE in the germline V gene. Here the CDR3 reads CASSAPLAGGPSSYNEQFF. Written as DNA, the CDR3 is TGTGCCAGCAGCGCACCACTAGCGGGGGGTCCAAGCTCCTACAATGAGCAGTTCTTC.

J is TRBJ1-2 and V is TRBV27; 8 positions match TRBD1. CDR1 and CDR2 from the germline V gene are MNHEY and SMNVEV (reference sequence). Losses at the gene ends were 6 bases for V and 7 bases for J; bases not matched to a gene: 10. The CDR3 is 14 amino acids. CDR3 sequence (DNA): TGTGCCAGCAGACCACAGGGGGGCCCTTCTGGCTACACCTTC. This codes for CASRPQGGPSGYTF.

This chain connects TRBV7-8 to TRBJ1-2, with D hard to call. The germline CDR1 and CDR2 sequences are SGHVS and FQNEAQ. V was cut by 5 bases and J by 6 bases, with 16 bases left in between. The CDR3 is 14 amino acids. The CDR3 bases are TGTGCCAGCAGCCTAACCTCCCCCTTCGATGGCTACACCTTC. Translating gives CASSLTSPFDGYTF. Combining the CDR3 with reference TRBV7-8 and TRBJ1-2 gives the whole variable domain GAGVSQSPRYKVAKRGQDVALRCDPISGHVSLFWYQQALGQGPEFLTYFQNEAQLDKSGLPSDRFFAERPEGSVSTLKIQRTQQEDSAVYLCASSLTSPFDGYTFGSGTRLTVV.

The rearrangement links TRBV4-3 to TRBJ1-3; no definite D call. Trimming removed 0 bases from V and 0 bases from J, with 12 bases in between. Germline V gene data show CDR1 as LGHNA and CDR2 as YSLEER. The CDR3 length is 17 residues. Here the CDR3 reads CASSQDHGLLSGNTIYF. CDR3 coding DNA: TGCGCCAGCAGCCAAGATCACGGACTGCTCTCTGGAAACACCATATATTTT.

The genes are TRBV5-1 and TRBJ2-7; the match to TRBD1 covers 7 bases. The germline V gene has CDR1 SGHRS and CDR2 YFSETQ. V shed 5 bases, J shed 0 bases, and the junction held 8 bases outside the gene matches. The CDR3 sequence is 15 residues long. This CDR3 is CASSFGQENSYEQYF. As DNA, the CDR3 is TGCGCCAGCAGTTTCGGACAGGAGAACTCCTACGAGCAGTACTTC.

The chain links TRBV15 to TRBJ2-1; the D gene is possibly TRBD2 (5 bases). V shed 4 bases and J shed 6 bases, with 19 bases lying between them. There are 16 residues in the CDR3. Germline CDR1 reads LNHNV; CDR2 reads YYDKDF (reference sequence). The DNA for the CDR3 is TGTGCCACCAGCATGAGGGCCCCCGACAACCCCAATGAGCAGTTCTTC. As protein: CATSMRAPDNPNEQFF.

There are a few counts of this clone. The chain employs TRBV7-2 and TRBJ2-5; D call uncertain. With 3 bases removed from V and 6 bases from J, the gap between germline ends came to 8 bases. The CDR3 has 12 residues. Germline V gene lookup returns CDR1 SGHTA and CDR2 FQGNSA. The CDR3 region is CASSLSLKTQYF. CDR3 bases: TGTGCCAGCAGCTTGTCGTTAAAGACCCAGTACTTC. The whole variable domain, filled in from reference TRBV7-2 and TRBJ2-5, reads GAGVSQSPSNKVTEKGKDVELRCDPISGHTALYWYRQSLGQGLEFLIYFQGNSAPDKSGLPSDRFSAERTGGSVSTLTIQRTQQEDSAVYLCASSLSLKTQYFGPGTRLLVL.

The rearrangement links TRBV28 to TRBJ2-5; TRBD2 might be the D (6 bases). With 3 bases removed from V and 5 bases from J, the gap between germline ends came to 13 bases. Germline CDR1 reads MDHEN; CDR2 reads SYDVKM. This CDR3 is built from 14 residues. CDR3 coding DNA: TGTGCCAGCAGTTTCCGGAGGGACGCGGAGACCCAGTACTTC. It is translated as CASSFRRDAETQYF. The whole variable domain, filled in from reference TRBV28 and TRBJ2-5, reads DVKVTQSSRYLVKRTGEKVFLECVQDMDHENMFWYRQDPGLGLRLIYFSYDVKMKEKGDIPEGYSVSREKKERFSLILESASTNQTSMYLCASSFRRDAETQYFGPGTRLLVL.

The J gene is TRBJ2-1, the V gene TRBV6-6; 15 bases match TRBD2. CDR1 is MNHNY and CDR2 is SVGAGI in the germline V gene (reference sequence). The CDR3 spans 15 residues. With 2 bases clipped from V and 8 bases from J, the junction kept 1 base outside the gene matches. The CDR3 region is CASSYGTSGGHEQFF. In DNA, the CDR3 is TGTGCCAGCAGTTACGGGACTAGCGGGGGGCATGAGCAGTTCTTC.

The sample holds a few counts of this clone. CDR3: CASSSDRGPYNEQFF. DNA of the CDR3: TGTGCCAGCAGTTCGGACAGGGGACCTTACAATGAGCAGTTCTTC. This rearrangement joins TRBV6-5 to TRBJ2-1; the match to TRBD1 covers 9 bases. From germline, CDR1 is MNHEY and CDR2 SVGAGI. CDR3 size: 15 residues. Trimming cost V 4 bases and J 4 bases; bases outside gene matches: 5.

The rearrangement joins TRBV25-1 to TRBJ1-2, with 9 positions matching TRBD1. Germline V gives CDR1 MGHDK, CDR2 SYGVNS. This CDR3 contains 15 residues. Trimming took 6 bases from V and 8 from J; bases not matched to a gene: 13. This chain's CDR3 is CASSPQGQGTGGYTF. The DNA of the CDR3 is TGTGCCAGCAGCCCTCAGGGACAGGGTACGGGGGGCTACACCTTC.

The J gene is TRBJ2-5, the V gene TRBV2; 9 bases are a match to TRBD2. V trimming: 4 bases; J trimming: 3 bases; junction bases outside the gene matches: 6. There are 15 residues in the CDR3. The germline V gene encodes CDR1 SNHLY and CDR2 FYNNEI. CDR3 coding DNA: TGTGCCAGCAGTGTAGGGTTAGCGGGGGAAGAGACCCAGTACTTC. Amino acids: CASSVGLAGEETQYF.

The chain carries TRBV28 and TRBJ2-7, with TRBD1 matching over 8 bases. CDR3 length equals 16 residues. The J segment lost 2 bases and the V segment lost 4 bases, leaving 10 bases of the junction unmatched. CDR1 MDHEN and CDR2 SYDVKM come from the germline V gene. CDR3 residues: CASSYTGTGKPYEQYF. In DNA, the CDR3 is TGTGCCAGCAGTTACACCGGGACAGGAAAACCCTACGAGCAGTACTTC. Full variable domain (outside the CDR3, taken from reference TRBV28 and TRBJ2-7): DVKVTQSSRYLVKRTGEKVFLECVQDMDHENMFWYRQDPGLGLRLIYFSYDVKMKEKGDIPEGYSVSREKKERFSLILESASTNQTSMYLCASSYTGTGKPYEQYFGPGTRLTVT.

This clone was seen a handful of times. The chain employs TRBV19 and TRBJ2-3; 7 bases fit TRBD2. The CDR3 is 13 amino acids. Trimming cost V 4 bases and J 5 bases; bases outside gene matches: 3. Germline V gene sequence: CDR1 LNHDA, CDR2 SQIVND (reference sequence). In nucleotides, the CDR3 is TGTGCCAGTAGTACTGGGAGGGGAGATACGCAGTATTTT. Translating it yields CASSTGRGDTQYF.

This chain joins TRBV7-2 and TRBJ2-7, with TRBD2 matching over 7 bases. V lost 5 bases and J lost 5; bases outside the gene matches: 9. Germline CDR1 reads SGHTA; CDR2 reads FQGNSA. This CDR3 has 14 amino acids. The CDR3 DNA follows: TGTGCCAGCAGCCCCGGGAGGAACGTCGACGAGCAGTACTTC. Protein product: CASSPGRNVDEQYF.